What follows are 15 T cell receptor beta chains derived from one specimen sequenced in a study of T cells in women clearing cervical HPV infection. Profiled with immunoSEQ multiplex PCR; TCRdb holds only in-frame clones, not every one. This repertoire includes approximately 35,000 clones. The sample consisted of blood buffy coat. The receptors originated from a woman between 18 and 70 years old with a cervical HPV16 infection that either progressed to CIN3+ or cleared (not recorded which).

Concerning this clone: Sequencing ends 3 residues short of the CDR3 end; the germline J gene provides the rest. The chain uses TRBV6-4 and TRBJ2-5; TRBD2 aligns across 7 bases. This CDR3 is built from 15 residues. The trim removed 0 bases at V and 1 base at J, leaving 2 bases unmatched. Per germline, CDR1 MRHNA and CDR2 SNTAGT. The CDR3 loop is CASSDSTSSQETQYF. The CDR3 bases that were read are TGTGCCAGCAGTGACTCGACTAGCAGCCAAGAGACC.

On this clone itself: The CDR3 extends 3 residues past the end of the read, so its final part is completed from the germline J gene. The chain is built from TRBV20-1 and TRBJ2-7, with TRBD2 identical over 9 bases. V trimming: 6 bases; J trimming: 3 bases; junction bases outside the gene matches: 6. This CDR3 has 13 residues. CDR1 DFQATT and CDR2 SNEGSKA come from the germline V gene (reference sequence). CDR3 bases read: TGCAGTGCGTCTAGCGGGATATTCTACGAG. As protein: CSASSGIFYE. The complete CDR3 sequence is CSASSGIFYEQYF.

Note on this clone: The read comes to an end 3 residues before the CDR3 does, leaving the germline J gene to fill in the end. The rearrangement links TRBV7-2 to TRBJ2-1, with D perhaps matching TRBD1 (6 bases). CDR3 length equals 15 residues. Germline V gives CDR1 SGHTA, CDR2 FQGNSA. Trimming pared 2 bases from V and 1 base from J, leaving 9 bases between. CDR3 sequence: CASSLSQGSYNEQFF. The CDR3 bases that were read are TGTGCCAGCAGCTTAAGCCAGGGGTCCTACAATGAG.

The DNA read from the CDR3 is TGCAGTGCAAAGACTAGCGGGGAGATCTACGAG. This translates into CSAKTSGEIYE. The full CDR3 protein reads CSAKTSGEIYEQYF. This sequence joins TRBV20-1 and TRBJ2-7; 11 nucleotides align to TRBD2. The read finishes 3 residues shy of the CDR3 end, and the germline J gene is used to complete it. CDR1 and CDR2 from the germline V gene are DFQATT and SNEGSKA (reference sequence). With V trimmed by 6 bases and J by 3 bases, 7 bases remained unmatched. The CDR3 spans 14 residues.

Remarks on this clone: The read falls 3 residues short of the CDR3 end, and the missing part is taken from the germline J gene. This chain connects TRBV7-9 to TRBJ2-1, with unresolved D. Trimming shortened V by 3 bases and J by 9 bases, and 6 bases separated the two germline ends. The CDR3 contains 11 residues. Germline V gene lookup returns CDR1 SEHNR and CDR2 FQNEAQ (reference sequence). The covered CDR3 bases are TGTGCCAGCAGCTTCAGGTTTGAG. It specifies CASSFRFE. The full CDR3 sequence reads CASSFRFEQFF.

Incomplete CDR3 DNA: TGTGCTAGTGGACCTGGAGGGTACGAG. It specifies CASGPGGYE. The whole CDR3 region reads CASGPGGYEQYF. The chain couples TRBV12-5 to TRBJ2-7; a weak D match, TRBD2 (6 bases). Read data end 3 residues before the CDR3 end; the end is taken from the germline J gene. The length of the CDR3 is 12 residues. Per germline, CDR1 LGHNT and CDR2 FRNRAP. V was shortened by 6 bases and J by 4 bases, with 10 bases between the two germline ends. The variable domain in full, with the rest retrieved from reference TRBV12-5 and TRBJ2-7, is DARVTQTPRHKVTEMGQEVTMRCQPILGHNTVFWYRQTMMQGLELLAYFRNRAPLDDSGMPKDRFSAEMPDATLATLKIQPSEPRDSAVYFCASGPGGYEQYFGPGTRLTVT.

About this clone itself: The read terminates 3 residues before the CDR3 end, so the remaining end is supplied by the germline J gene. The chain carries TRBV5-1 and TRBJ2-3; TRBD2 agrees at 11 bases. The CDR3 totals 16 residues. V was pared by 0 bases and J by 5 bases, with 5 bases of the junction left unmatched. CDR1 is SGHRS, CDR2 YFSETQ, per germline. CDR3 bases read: TGCGCCAGCAGCTTGGCCGGGACTAGCGGAGGAGATACG. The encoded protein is CASSLAGTSGGDT. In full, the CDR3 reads CASSLAGTSGGDTQYF.

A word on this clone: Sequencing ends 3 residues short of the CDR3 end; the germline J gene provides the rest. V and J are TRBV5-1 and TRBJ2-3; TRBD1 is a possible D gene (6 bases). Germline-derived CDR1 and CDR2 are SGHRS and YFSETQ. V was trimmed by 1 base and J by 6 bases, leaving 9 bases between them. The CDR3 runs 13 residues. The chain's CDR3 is CASSLSQGDTQYF. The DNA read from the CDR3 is TGCGCCAGCAGCTTGTCGCAGGGGGATACG.

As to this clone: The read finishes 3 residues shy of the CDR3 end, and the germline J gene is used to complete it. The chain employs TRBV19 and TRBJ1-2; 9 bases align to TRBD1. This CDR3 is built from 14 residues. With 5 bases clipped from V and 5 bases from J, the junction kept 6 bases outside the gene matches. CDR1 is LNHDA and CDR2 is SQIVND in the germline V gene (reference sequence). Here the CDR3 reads CASSLDRGGYGYTF. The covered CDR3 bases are TGTGCCAGTAGTCTGGACAGGGGAGGGTATGGC. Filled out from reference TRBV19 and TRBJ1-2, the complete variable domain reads DGGITQSPKYLFRKEGQNVTLSCEQNLNHDAMYWYRQDPGQGLRLIYYSQIVNDFQKGDIAEGYSVSREKKESFPLTVTSAQKNPTAFYLCASSLDRGGYGYTFGSGTRLTVV.

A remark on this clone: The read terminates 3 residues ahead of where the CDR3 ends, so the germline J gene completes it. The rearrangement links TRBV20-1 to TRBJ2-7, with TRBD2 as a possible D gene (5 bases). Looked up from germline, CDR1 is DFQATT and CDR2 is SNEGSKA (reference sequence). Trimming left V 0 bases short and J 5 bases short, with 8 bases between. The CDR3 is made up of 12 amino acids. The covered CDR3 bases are TGCAGTGCTAGAGAATACGGGGACGAG. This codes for CSAREYGDE. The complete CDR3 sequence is CSAREYGDEQYF.

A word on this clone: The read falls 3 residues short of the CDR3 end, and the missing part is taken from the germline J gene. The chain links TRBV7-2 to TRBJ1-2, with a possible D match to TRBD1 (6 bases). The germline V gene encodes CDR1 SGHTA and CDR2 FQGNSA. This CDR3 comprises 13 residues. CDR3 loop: CASSLGQAYDYTF. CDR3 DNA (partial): TGTGCCAGCAGCTTAGGACAGGCCTACGAC.

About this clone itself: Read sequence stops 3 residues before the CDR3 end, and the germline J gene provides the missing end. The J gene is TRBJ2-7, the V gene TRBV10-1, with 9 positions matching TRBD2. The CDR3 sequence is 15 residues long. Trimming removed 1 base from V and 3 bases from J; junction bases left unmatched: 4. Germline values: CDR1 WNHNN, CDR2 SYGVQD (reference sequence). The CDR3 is CASSEYAGGLYEQYF. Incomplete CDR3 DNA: TGCGCCAGCAGTGAGTATGCGGGAGGGCTCTACGAG.

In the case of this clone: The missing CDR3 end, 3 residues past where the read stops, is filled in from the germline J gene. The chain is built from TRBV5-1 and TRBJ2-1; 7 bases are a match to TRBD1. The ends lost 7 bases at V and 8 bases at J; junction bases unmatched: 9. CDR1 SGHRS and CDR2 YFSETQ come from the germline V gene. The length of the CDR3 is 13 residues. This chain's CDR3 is CASGQTGYYEQFF. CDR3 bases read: TGCGCCAGCGGCCAGACAGGGTATTATGAG.

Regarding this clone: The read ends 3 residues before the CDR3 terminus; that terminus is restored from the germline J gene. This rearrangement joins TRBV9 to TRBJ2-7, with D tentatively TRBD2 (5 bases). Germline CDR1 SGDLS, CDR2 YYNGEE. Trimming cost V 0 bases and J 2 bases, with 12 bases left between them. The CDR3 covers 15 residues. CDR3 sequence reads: CASSVAPSGAYEQYF. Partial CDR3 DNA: TGTGCCAGCAGCGTAGCTCCCAGCGGAGCCTACGAG. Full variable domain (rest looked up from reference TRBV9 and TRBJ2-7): DSGVTQTPKHLITATGQRVTLRCSPRSGDLSVYWYQQSLDQGLQFLIQYYNGEERAKGNILERFSAQQFPDLHSELNLSSLELGDSALYFCASSVAPSGAYEQYFGPGTRLTVT.

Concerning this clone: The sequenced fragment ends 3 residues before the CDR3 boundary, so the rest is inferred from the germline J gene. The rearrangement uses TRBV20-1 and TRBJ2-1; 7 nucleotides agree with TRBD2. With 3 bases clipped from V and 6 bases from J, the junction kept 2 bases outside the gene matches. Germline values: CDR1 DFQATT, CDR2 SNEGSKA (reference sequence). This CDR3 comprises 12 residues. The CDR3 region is CSASTSANEQFF. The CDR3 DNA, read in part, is TGCAGTGCTAGCACTAGCGCCAATGAG.